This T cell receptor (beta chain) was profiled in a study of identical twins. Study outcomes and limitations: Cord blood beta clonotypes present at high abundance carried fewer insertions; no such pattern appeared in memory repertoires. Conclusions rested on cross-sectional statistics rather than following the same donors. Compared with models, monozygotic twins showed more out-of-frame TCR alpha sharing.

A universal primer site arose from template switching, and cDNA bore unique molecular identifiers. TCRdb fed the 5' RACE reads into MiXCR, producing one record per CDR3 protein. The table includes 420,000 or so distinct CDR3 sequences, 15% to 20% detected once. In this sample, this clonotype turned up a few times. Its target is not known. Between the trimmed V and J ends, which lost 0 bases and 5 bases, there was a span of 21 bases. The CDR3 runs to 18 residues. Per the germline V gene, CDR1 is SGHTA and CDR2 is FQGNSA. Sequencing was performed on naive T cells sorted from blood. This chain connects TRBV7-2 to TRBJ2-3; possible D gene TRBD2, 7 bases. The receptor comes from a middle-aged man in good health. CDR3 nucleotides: TGTGCCAGCAGCTTAGCGTTCGTCCGGGGGGCCCACGGAGATACGCAGTATTTT. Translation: CASSLAFVRGAHGDTQYF.